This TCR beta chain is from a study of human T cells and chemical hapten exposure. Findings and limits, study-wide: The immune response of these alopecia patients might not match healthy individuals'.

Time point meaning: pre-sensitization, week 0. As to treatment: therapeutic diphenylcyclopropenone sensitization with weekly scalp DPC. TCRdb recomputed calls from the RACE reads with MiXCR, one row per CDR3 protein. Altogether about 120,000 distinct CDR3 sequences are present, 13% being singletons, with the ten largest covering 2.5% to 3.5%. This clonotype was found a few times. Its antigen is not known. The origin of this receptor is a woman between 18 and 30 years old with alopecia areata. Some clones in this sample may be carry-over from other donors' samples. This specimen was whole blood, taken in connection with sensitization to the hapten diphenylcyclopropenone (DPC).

The CDR3 region has the DNA TGCGCCAGCGCCCATGGCGGGGGGCGATACAATGAGCAGTTCTTC. Translating it yields CASAHGGGRYNEQFF. V usage is TRBV10-1 and J usage is TRBJ2-1, with 8 bases that match TRBD2. This CDR3 is built from 15 residues. Losses at the gene ends were 8 bases for V and 4 bases for J; bases not matched to a gene: 10. Germline assignment: CDR1 WNHNN and CDR2 SYGVQD (reference sequence).